This T cell receptor (beta chain) is drawn from a study of shared clonotypes between healthy human individuals. Across the study: Sampling drew on donors who were a couple of women and a few men aged 18 to 49. Study findings and constraints: Some clonotypes were shared by all four sorted-subset donors, while others were not shared. The non-shared ones had lower generation probabilities than the shared ones. Apart from blood, nothing was sampled; tissue repertoires likely differ.

Worth noting for this clone: Its specificity is unknown. Different DNA sequences within this sample yield the same CDR3.

Every donor, a Caucasian adult, lived in Nashville, Tennessee. Clones were read by immunoSEQ multiplex PCR, and TCRdb kept only the in-frame ones, dropping some. Of a few million clones in the sample, over 85% were seen once. Looked up from germline, CDR1 is MNHEY and CDR2 is SVGAGI. The V gene end was trimmed by 5 bases and the J gene end by 3 bases; junction bases not matched to a gene: 1. The CDR3 sequence is 13 residues long. This TCR was recovered from a man aged 18 to 30 in good health. Sequenced input: naive CD4+ T cells sorted from blood. Subset noted: CD45RA+ positively selected. J is TRBJ1-2 and V is TRBV6-5, with 9 bases aligning to TRBD1. CDR3 residues: CASSRDRDYGYTF. In nucleotides, the CDR3 is TGTGCCAGCAGTAGGGACAGGGACTATGGCTACACCTTC.